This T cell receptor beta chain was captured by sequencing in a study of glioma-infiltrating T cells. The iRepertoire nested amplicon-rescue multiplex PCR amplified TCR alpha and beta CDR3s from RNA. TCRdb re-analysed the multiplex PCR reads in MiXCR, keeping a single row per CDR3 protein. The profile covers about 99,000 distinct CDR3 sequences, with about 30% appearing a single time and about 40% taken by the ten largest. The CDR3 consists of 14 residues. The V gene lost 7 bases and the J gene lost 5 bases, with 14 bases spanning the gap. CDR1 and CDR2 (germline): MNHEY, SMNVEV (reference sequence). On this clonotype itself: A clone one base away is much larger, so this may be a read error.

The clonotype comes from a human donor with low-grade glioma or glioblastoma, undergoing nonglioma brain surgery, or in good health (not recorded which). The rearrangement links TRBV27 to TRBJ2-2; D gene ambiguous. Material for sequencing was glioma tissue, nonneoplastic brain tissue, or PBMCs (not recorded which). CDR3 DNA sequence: TGTGCCAGCACCATGCGGAGCGAAACCGGGGAGCTGTTTTTT. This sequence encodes CASTMRSETGELFF.